This TCR beta chain is from a study of blood T cell repertoires in COVID-19 (TCRdb year 2020). As for the study more broadly: Samples from collaborators originated in the United States, Italy and Spain and spanned both the acute and convalescent phases of COVID-19. The repertoires were released in a freely available public database intended as a resource for research on the immune response to SARS-CoV-2. Where available, HLA class I and class II types were taken from metadata supplied by the sample provider and were not determined by assay-based typing. The samples were drawn from two sources: the first 160 participants of the ongoing ImmuneRACE study, and 1,254 subjects contributed by 6 global collaborators. The prospective study material was composed of cDNA or gDNA derived from T cells, B-cell-depleted T cells, or PBMCs. Sample metadata almost always included a de-identified subject ID, COVID-19 status, age in years and sex. Deeply sampled blood TCRbeta repertoires from subjects exposed to, actively infected with, or recovered from COVID-19 were included in the dataset.

What the work shows at the level of the full study, not this receptor alone: The amount of clinical and demographic metadata varied by source and participant and was provided uncurated.

TCRbeta CDR3 regions were amplified from genomic DNA using the immunoSEQ Assay, a bias-controlled multiplex PCR. Per the authors' processing: Nucleated cell counts per sample were estimated from amplification of reference gene primers within the assay. To quantify the absolute abundance of each unique TCRbeta CDR3 rearrangement, sequence reads were collapsed and filtered. For each sample, productive Simpson clonality was calculated as the square root of Simpson's diversity index across productive rearrangements. The table was pulled from immuneACCESS by TCRdb, which kept in-frame rearrangements only. Such tables lose some clones; where checked, under half of the loss comes from unresolved V genes, and the rest has no known cause. V and J calls and clone size come straight from that table; D and trimming were deduced from the DNA. Counted in this sample were some 340,000 clones; roughly 85% of them appeared once. 3.6% of the sample lies in the top ten.

The collaborating institutions used their own protocols to collect whole blood in K2EDTA tubes. For TCRbeta analysis, collaborator samples were shipped as frozen whole blood, as isolated PBMCs, or as DNA extracted from either sample type. Details on this clone: No antigen is known for it. Base qualities are not at hand, and no much larger clone is one base apart.

From the cysteine up to the phenylalanine, the CDR3 has a length of 13 residues. Only the CDR3 portion is preserved as DNA: 39 bases, with reading frame beginning at the first base. The germline V gene encodes CDR1 SGHTA and CDR2 FQGTGA. At the junction V is shortened by 2 bases and J by 5 bases; bases outside the gene matches: 2. The clonotype comes from a woman younger than 35 with acute or convalescent COVID-19. This chain joins TRBV7-3 to TRBJ2-5; 7 central nucleotides agree with TRBD1. Input material: peripheral blood. At the DNA level, the sequence is TGTGCCAGCAGCTTAGTACAGGGGGAGACCCAGTACTTC. Its coded protein is CASSLVQGETQYF.